A selection of T cell receptor beta chains follows, all from one sample in a study of early T cells in non-severe SARS-CoV-2 infection. TCRdb re-called the 5' RACE reads through MiXCR, storing one row per CDR3 protein. The data contain about 80,000 distinct CDR3 sequences, about 5% of them singletons. This material consisted of whole blood, taken at baseline. These receptors were taken from an adult who was a healthcare worker with PCR-confirmed SARS-CoV-2 infection or an uninfected control (not recorded which). CDR3s include the opening cysteine and the closing phenylalanine or tryptophan. Fields, in order: V gene, clone size, J gene, D gene, CDR3 DNA, CDR3 protein. A D gene is named only where the DNA matches it firmly. Some rows have no size entry. The others give once, few or many, or a class for an expanded clone.

V: TRBV7-9; size: many; J: TRBJ1-2; D: TRBD1; DNA: TGTGCCAGCAGCTTAAATGGGGACAGGGGTCTCTATGGCTACACCTTC; CDR3: CASSLNGDRGLYGYTF
V: TRBV10-2; size: .; J: TRBJ2-2; D: TRBD2; DNA: TGCGCCAGTGGACTAGCGAGTACCGGGGAGCTGTTTTTT; CDR3: CASGLASTGELFF
V: TRBV9; size: many; J: TRBJ2-7; D: TRBD2; DNA: TGTGCCAGCAGCTTCAGCGGGAGGGAAGACGAGCAGTACTTC; CDR3: CASSFSGREDEQYF
V: TRBV5-1; size: many; J: TRBJ1-1; D: TRBD1; DNA: TGCGCCAGCAGCTTCAATACAGGGGGCGCAAGTGTTGGCACTGAAGCTTTCTTT; CDR3: CASSFNTGGASVGTEAFF
V: TRBV29-1; size: many; J: TRBJ1-1; D: .; DNA: TGCAGCGTTGGTCTCAGGCAGAACACTGAAGCTTTCTTT; CDR3: CSVGLRQNTEAFF
V: TRBV5-1; size: many; J: TRBJ2-5; D: TRBD1; DNA: TGCGCCAGCAGCTTGGGCAGGCCCTCCGCAGGGGGCGAGACCCAGTACTTC; CDR3: CASSLGRPSAGGETQYF
V: TRBV5-1; size: .; J: TRBJ2-2; D: TRBD1; DNA: TGCGCCAGCAGCTTACTACAGGGGGACACCGGGGAGCTGTTTTTT; CDR3: CASSLLQGDTGELFF
V: TRBV7-2; size: .; J: TRBJ2-7; D: .; DNA: TGTGCCAGCAGGGAACGGGGGGCGGGGACTTACGAGCAGTACTTC; CDR3: CASRERGAGTYEQYF
V: TRBV5-4; size: many; J: TRBJ1-3; D: .; DNA: TGTGCCAGCAGCTTGGCCACGCCGACTGGAAACACCATATATTTT; CDR3: CASSLATPTGNTIYF
V: TRBV29-1; size: many; J: TRBJ2-1; D: TRBD2; DNA: TGCAGCGTTGGGAAAGCGGGAATCTACAATGAGCAGTTCTTC; CDR3: CSVGKAGIYNEQFF
V: TRBV20-1; size: many; J: TRBJ1-1; D: .; DNA: TGCAGTGCTAGCGGGGACAAGAACACTGAAGCTTTCTTT; CDR3: CSASGDKNTEAFF
V: TRBV6-1; size: many; J: TRBJ2-1; D: .; DNA: TGTGCCAGCAGCTTATACAATGAGCAGTTCTTC; CDR3: CASSLYNEQFF
V: TRBV19; size: many; J: TRBJ1-5; D: .; DNA: TGTGCCAGTAGTATATCAGGGGCGAGCAATCAGCCCCAGCATTTT; CDR3: CASSISGASNQPQHF
V: TRBV19; size: many; J: TRBJ1-1; D: .; DNA: TGTGCCAGTAGTATAACCGGGGGCACTGAAGCTTTCTTT; CDR3: CASSITGGTEAFF
V: TRBV6-6; size: .; J: TRBJ1-3; D: .; DNA: TGTGCCATTGTCTCTGGAAACACCATATATTTT; CDR3: CAIVSGNTIYF
V: TRBV27; size: .; J: TRBJ2-7; D: .; DNA: TGTGCCAGCAGTTTTTACTCCTCCTACGAGCAGTACTTC; CDR3: CASSFYSSYEQYF
V: TRBV7-6; size: many; J: TRBJ1-6; D: .; DNA: TGTGCCAGCAGCTTATACCGAGCCAGGGATTCACCCCTCCACTTT; CDR3: CASSLYRARDSPLHF
V: TRBV12-3/TRBV12-4; size: many; J: TRBJ2-7; D: .; DNA: TGTGCCAGCAGTCCTCGGGACCTCGAGCAGTACTTC; CDR3: CASSPRDLEQYF
V: TRBV7-9; size: few; J: TRBJ2-1; D: .; DNA: TGTGCCAGCAGCTTAGTATCGTATGAGCAGTTCTTC; CDR3: CASSLVSYEQFF
V: TRBV5-5; size: many; J: TRBJ2-7; D: TRBD1; DNA: TGTGCCAGCAGCTTGACGGACAGGGGGCCCGACGAGCAGTACTTC; CDR3: CASSLTDRGPDEQYF
V: TRBV30; size: many; J: TRBJ1-6; D: .; DNA: TGTGCCTGGAGTTCCGTCGCTTCACCCCTCCACTTT; CDR3: CAWSSVASPLHF
V: TRBV7-2; size: .; J: TRBJ1-6; D: TRBD1; DNA: TGTGCCAGCAGCTACTTCGACAGGGTGAAGTCACCCCTCCACTTT; CDR3: CASSYFDRVKSPLHF
V: TRBV30; size: .; J: TRBJ2-1; D: TRBD2; DNA: TGTGCCTGGAGTAAAATTCCGACTAGCGAGCAGTTCTTC; CDR3: CAWSKIPTSEQFF
V: TRBV6-1; size: few; J: TRBJ1-6; D: .; DNA: TGTGCCAGCAGTCCTGTGACCGGGCTCCTCGGGGCACCCCTCCACTTT; CDR3: CASSPVTGLLGAPLHF
V: TRBV12-3/TRBV12-4; size: many; J: TRBJ2-1; D: TRBD1; DNA: TGTGCCAGCAGACGGGGACAGGGTGGAGACAATGAGCAGTTCTTC; CDR3: CASRRGQGGDNEQFF
V: TRBV5-1; size: .; J: TRBJ2-3; D: TRBD2; DNA: TGCGCCAGAACACGGCCAAGAGCGGGAGAGGACACAGATACGCAGTATTTT; CDR3: CARTRPRAGEDTDTQYF
V: TRBV20-1; size: .; J: TRBJ1-4; D: .; DNA: TGCAGTGCCAGAGACAGGATTAATGAAAAACTGTTTTTT; CDR3: CSARDRINEKLFF
V: TRBV7-2; size: many; J: TRBJ2-3; D: .; DNA: TGTGCCAGCAGCTTAGCATGGGGAGGCACAGATACGCAGTATTTT; CDR3: CASSLAWGGTDTQYF
V: TRBV20-1; size: .; J: TRBJ2-7; D: TRBD2; DNA: TGCATCGGAAATAGCGGGAGCCAGTACGAGCAGTACTTC; CDR3: CIGNSGSQYEQYF
V: TRBV14; size: .; J: TRBJ2-1; D: TRBD2; DNA: TGTGCCAGCAGCCATGCTAGCGGAGAGTACAATGAGCAGTTCTTC; CDR3: CASSHASGEYNEQFF
V: TRBV20-1; size: many; J: TRBJ2-7; D: .; DNA: TGCAGTGCTAGAACCGGCACCTACGAGCAGTACTTC; CDR3: CSARTGTYEQYF
V: TRBV6-5; size: few; J: TRBJ1-2; D: TRBD1; DNA: TGTGCCAGCAGTTTTACGGGACAGGGGCAAGGCTACACCTTC; CDR3: CASSFTGQGQGYTF
V: TRBV20-1; size: many; J: TRBJ2-1; D: TRBD1; DNA: TGCAGTGCTCGCCCTGAACTGGGACAGGGTCACAATGAGCAGTTCTTC; CDR3: CSARPELGQGHNEQFF
V: TRBV15; size: few; J: TRBJ1-3; D: .; DNA: TGTGCCACCAGCAGTTGGGGTAACGGAAACACCATATATTTT; CDR3: CATSSWGNGNTIYF
V: TRBV21-1; size: few; J: TRBJ2-7; D: .; DNA: TGTGCCAGCAGCAAAGCAAAAAGGCCAAGGGAGCAGTACTTC; CDR3: CASSKAKRPREQYF
V: TRBV7-9; size: .; J: TRBJ2-7; D: .; DNA: TGTGCCAGCAGCCGGAGGGGACCCTACGAGCAGTACTTC; CDR3: CASSRRGPYEQYF
V: TRBV6-1; size: many; J: TRBJ1-3; D: TRBD1; DNA: TGTGCCAGCAGTAGACAGGGGAACTCTGGAAACACCATATATTTT; CDR3: CASSRQGNSGNTIYF
V: TRBV20-1; size: many; J: TRBJ2-5; D: TRBD1; DNA: TGCAGTGCTCCTCATGGACAGGTTCAAGAGACCCAGTACTTC; CDR3: CSAPHGQVQETQYF
V: TRBV21-1; size: few; J: TRBJ2-2; D: .; DNA: TGTGCCAGCAGCAAAGCATGGAGTCAGGGGGAGCTGTTTTTT; CDR3: CASSKAWSQGELFF
V: TRBV4-1; size: few; J: TRBJ2-5; D: TRBD1; DNA: TGCGCCAGCAGCCGGTCGACAGGGGACCAAGAGACCCAGTACTTC; CDR3: CASSRSTGDQETQYF
V: TRBV19; size: many; J: TRBJ1-2; D: .; DNA: TGTGCCAGTAGTATCGGGGACCGATTGGTCGGTGGCTACACCTTC; CDR3: CASSIGDRLVGGYTF
V: TRBV7-2; size: many; J: TRBJ2-2; D: .; DNA: TGTGCCAGCAGCTATATATCGGGGCCGGACACCGGGGAGCTGTTTTTT; CDR3: CASSYISGPDTGELFF